This record covers a single T cell receptor (beta chain). Its antigen remains unknown. At one end, the junction sequence differs from germline, possibly due to a read error. This sample was taken from a study of tumor and adjacent non-tumor tissue in lung cancer. Study as a whole: There were 11 to 13 adenocarcinoma, a couple of squamous cell carcinoma and 1 small cell lung cancer cases. Broader study findings: Tumor repertoires had a smaller top 100 clone share than normal lung.

This CDR3 comprises 15 residues. Germline V CDR1 and CDR2: SQVTM, ANQGSEA. A modified ARM-PCR protocol with three rounds of nested PCR amplified TCRbeta. TCRdb itself ran the multiplex PCR reads through MiXCR, one entry per CDR3 protein. The sample has roughly 120,000 distinct CDR3 sequences, roughly three fifths seen once. RNA was extracted from bulk tissue without any cell sorting. More than 3 cm separated this lung sample from the edge of the tumor. The sample comprised distant non-tumor lung tissue. The source of this sequence is a man aged 60-69 years with non-small cell lung cancer. V gene TRBV29-1 combines with J gene TRBJ2-1; D may be TRBD2 (5 bases). CDR3: CSIGGKHSSYNEQFF. Here the CDR3 DNA reads TGCAGCATTGGAGGTAAACACAGCTCCTATAATGAGCAGTTCTTC.